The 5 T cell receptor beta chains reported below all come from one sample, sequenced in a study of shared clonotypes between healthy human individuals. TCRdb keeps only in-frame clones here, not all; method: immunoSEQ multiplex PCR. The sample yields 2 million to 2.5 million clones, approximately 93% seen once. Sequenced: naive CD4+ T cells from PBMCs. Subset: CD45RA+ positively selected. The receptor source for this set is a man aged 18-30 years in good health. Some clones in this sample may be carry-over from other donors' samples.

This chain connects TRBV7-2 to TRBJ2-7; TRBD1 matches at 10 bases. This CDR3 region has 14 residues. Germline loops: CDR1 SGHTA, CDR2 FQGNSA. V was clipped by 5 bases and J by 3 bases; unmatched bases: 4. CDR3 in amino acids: CASSQWDRGYEQYF. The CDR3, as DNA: TGTGCCAGCAGCCAGTGGGACAGGGGCTACGAGCAGTACTTC.

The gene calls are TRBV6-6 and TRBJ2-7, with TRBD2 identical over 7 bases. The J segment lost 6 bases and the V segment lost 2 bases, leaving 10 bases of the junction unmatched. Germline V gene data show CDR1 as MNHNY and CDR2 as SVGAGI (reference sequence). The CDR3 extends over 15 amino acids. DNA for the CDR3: TGTGCCAGCAGTTACGAAAGGACTAGTTCGTTCGAGCAGTACTTC. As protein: CASSYERTSSFEQYF.

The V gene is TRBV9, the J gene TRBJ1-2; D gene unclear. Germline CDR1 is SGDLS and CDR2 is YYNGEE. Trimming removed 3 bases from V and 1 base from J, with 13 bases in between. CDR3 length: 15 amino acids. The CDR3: CASSGDPLVNYGYTF. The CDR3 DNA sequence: TGTGCCAGCAGCGGAGACCCGTTAGTTAACTATGGCTACACCTTC.

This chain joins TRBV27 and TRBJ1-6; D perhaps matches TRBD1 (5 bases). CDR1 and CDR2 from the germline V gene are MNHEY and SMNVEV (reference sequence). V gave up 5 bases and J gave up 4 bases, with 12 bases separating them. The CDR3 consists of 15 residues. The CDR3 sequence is CASSNPTAYNSPLHF. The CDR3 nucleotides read TGTGCCAGCAGTAACCCGACAGCTTATAATTCACCCCTCCACTTT.

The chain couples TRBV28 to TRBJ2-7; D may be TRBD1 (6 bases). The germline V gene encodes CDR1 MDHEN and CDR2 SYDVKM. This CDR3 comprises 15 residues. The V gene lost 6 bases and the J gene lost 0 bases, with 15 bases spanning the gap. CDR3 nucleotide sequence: TGTGCCAGCAGCCGTAACAGGGACCTCTCCTACGAGCAGTACTTC. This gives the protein CASSRNRDLSYEQYF.